Each of the 9 T cell receptor beta chains below was sequenced from the same sample in a study of T cell repertoires in cytomegalovirus infection. TCRdb reanalysed the reads using MiXCR and keeps one entry per CDR3 protein. The data show about 770,000 distinct CDR3 sequences, with about 28% seen just once and around 13% held by the top ten. What these receptors recognize is not known. The source material was cultured CD8+ T cells from PBMCs, sampled from culture after CMV antigen stimulation. These TCRs come from a human donor in good health (CMV status not recorded). Some clones in this sample may be carry-over from other donors' samples.

The chain joins TRBV25-1 to TRBJ1-4, with D perhaps TRBD1 (6 bases). The CDR3 is 18 residues long. CDR1 and CDR2 from the germline V gene are MGHDK and SYGVNS. Trimming removed 4 bases at V and 2 bases at J, with 20 bases between. The CDR3 is CASSVTGGLHTTNEKLFF. In nucleotides, the CDR3 is TGTGCCAGCAGTGTTACGGGGGGCCTACATACGACTAATGAAAAACTGTTTTTT. Variable domain in full (rest from reference TRBV25-1 and TRBJ1-4): EADIYQTPRYLVIGTGKKITLECSQTMGHDKMYWYQQDPGMELHLIHYSYGVNSTEKGDLSSESTVSRIRTEHFPLTLESARPSHTSQYLCASSVTGGLHTTNEKLFFGSGTQLSVL.

This clonotype has ten or more counts. This rearrangement joins TRBV7-8 to TRBJ2-7, with 7 bases identical to TRBD2. Germline lookup yields CDR1 SGHVS and CDR2 FQNEAQ. The junction had 16 bases not matched to a gene; V was cut back by 6 bases and J by 2 bases. The CDR3 contains 17 residues. CDR3 residues: CASSPSGGGFTTYEQYV. The CDR3 nucleotides are TGTGCCAGCAGTCCGAGTGGCGGGGGATTTACCACCTACGAGCAGTACGTC.

The V and J genes are TRBV4-2 and TRBJ2-7, with 10 bases fitting TRBD1. Germline V gene sequence: CDR1 LGHNA, CDR2 YNFKEQ. CDR3 size: 14 residues. V gave up 4 bases and J gave up 4 bases; unmatched junction bases: 4. The CDR3 DNA reads as TGTGCCAGCAGCCTCCGGGACAGGGGTTACGAGCAGTACGTC. Translation gives CASSLRDRGYEQYV.

This clonotype has a count of ten or more. This chain links TRBV27 with TRBJ2-1; a weak D match, TRBD2 (6 bases). The ends were cut back, 4 bases at V and 5 bases at J, with 9 bases in the middle. There are 13 residues in the CDR3. Germline lookup yields CDR1 MNHEY and CDR2 SMNVEV (reference sequence). The CDR3, as DNA: TGTGCCAGCAGTTATGGGGGGAACAATGAGCAGTTCTTC. This translates into CASSYGGNNEQFF.

This chain joins TRBV9 and TRBJ1-1; the match to TRBD1 covers 7 bases. Losses at the gene ends were 6 bases for V and 3 bases for J; bases not matched to a gene: 8. CDR3 length: 14 amino acids. The germline CDR1 and CDR2 sequences are SGDLS and YYNGEE. The CDR3 sequence: CASKPNTGDTEAFF. The CDR3 nucleotides are TGTGCCAGCAAGCCGAATACAGGGGACACTGAAGCTTTCTTT.

In this sample, this clonotype turned up many times. The chain couples TRBV7-2 to TRBJ1-2, with D tentatively TRBD1 (5 bases). V was shortened by 4 bases and J by 12 bases, with 12 bases between the two germline ends. CDR1 is SGHTA and CDR2 is FQGNSA in the germline V gene. The CDR3 runs 11 residues. The CDR3 loop is CASSSGNEDTF. CDR3 DNA: TGTGCCAGCAGCTCAGGGAACGAGGACACCTTC.

A note on this clonotype: A read error may produce the germline difference seen at one junction end. The chain employs TRBV25-1 and TRBJ1-2; D not certain. CDR1 is MGHDK and CDR2 is SYGVNS in the germline V gene. CDR3 length equals 12 residues. The CDR3 is CVSSETNYGYTF. CDR3 coding DNA: TGTGTCAGCAGTGAAACGAACTATGGCTACACCTTC.

This clonotype was recorded only once. The rearrangement links TRBV29-1 to TRBJ2-4; TRBD2 agrees at 7 bases. The V and J ends lost 6 bases and 4 bases, in that order; junction bases with no gene match: 9. In germline, CDR1 is SQVTM, CDR2 ANQGSEA. This CDR3 is 14 amino acids long. The CDR3 coding sequence is TGCAGCGTCAGTAGGGAGGGTAAAAAAAACATTCAGTACTTC. Translating it yields CSVSREGKKNIQYF.

V is TRBV29-1 and J is TRBJ2-1; D gene unclear. The CDR3 is made up of 13 amino acids. Trimming cost V 6 bases and J 0 bases, with 9 bases left between them. In germline, CDR1 is SQVTM, CDR2 ANQGSEA. CDR3 protein: CSVRSSSYNEQFF. The DNA of the CDR3 is TGCAGCGTCCGATCTAGCTCCTACAATGAGCAGTTCTTC.